Sequencing of this TCR beta chain was carried out in a study of response to subunit inactivated influenza vaccine. The study, taken as a whole, reports: After each seasonal influenza vaccination, few new T cells are recruited, the authors suggested.

This clonotype was counted a few times. Antigen: not known. V lost 2 bases and J 1 base, leaving 12 bases between the germline ends. Germline V gene sequence: CDR1 LGHNA, CDR2 YSLEER. This CDR3 has 16 residues. TCRdb analysed the RT-PCR reads with MiXCR anew, one entry per CDR3 protein. The table records a few hundred thousand distinct CDR3 sequences, about 11% of them present only once. These sequences were also reported in another study, on T cells expressing NK-cell markers. That paper states: Researchers built TCR beta cDNA using 5'RACE template switching with UMIs. Several donors showed these clonotypes also leading the CD3+CD56-NKG2C+ fraction.

The J gene is TRBJ2-1, the V gene TRBV4-3; possibly TRBD1 for D (6 bases). The TCR comes from a man aged 45-60 years who received an inactivated influenza vaccine. Specimen: PBMCs from blood, collected on the day of vaccination. Here the CDR3 reads CASSQRRGGSYNEQFF. CDR3 coding DNA: TGCGCCAGCAGCCAAAGGAGAGGGGGTTCCTACAATGAGCAGTTCTTC.